The 30 T cell receptor beta chains given below trace back to one sample, sequenced in a study of OX40 agonist ivuxolimab in advanced cancers. The table came from immunoSEQ multiplex PCR; TCRdb's copy has only in-frame clones and leaves some out. The sample contains approximately 74,000 clones, 88% of which appear only once. The material was CD4+ or CD8+ T cells sorted from blood, obtained in a trial of the OX40 agonist ivuxolimab. Receptors were obtained from an adult with an advanced solid tumor such as melanoma, head and neck, liver or kidney cancer.

This clone was counted only a few times. The chain uses TRBV18 and TRBJ1-4; TRBD1 agrees at 7 bases. This CDR3 is 15 amino acids long. Germline values: CDR1 KGHSH, CDR2 LQKENI. J lost 8 bases, V lost 3 bases, and 9 bases had no gene match. This CDR3 is CASSPQQGNPEKLFF. In DNA, the CDR3 is TGTGCCAGCTCACCTCAACAGGGGAACCCCGAAAAACTGTTTTTT.

The chain carries TRBV6-5 and TRBJ1-5; the D is unclear. Germline CDR1 and CDR2: MNHEY and SVGAGI. This CDR3 contains 13 residues. V lost 5 bases and J 4 bases, leaving 9 bases between the germline ends. Written as DNA, the CDR3 is TGTGCCAGCAGTCCCTACAAGAATCAGCCCCAGCATTTT. This codes for CASSPYKNQPQHF.

The CDR3 here is CASSPSGGRGEKLFF. The CDR3 bases are TGTGCCAGCAGCCCAAGCGGGGGGAGAGGTGAAAAACTGTTTTTT. This chain uses TRBV5-4 with TRBJ1-4, with D possibly matching TRBD1 (5 bases). The germline gives CDR1 SGHNT, CDR2 YYREEE (reference sequence). V was clipped by 4 bases and J by 7 bases, with 17 bases between them. This CDR3 is 15 amino acids long. Full variable domain (outside the CDR3, taken from reference TRBV5-4 and TRBJ1-4): ETGVTQSPTHLIKTRGQQVTLRCSSQSGHNTVSWYQQALGQGPQFIFQYYREEENGRGNFPPRFSGLQFPNYSSELNVNALELDDSALYLCASSPSGGRGEKLFFGSGTQLSVL.

Written as DNA, the CDR3 is TGTGCCAGCTCACCTGGTGAGCAACAAGAGACCCAGTACTTC. It is translated as CASSPGEQQETQYF. This sequence joins TRBV18 and TRBJ2-5, with unresolved D. Trimming stripped 3 bases from V and 2 bases from J, with 10 bases between. The CDR3 is made up of 14 amino acids. The V gene's germline CDR1 is KGHSH and CDR2 LQKENI.

The chain uses TRBV6-1 and TRBJ1-3; D remains ambiguous. CDR1 and CDR2 (germline): MNHNS, SASEGT. The ends were cut back, 9 bases at V and 1 base at J, with 13 bases in the middle. The CDR3 contains 14 residues. CDR3 DNA: TGTGCCAGTTATAAGGCCGAATCTGGAAACACCATATATTTT. It encodes CASYKAESGNTIYF.

This chain uses TRBV27 with TRBJ2-7, with TRBD1 matching over 8 bases. Germline V CDR1 and CDR2: MNHEY, SMNVEV (reference sequence). With V trimmed by 3 bases and J by 4 bases, 5 bases remained unmatched. The CDR3 is 14 residues long. The CDR3 region has the DNA TGTGCCAGCAGTTTTTCAGGGGGCGGGTACGAGCAGTACTTC. Its translation is CASSFSGGGYEQYF.

The chain combines TRBV5-1 with TRBJ2-7; TRBD1 agrees at 10 bases. The J segment lost 6 bases and the V segment lost 3 bases, leaving 9 bases of the junction unmatched. Germline lookup yields CDR1 SGHRS and CDR2 YFSETQ. The CDR3 runs 15 residues. CDR3 nucleotide sequence: TGCGCCAGCAGCTCCGTAGGGGGACAGGGGCGCGAGCAGTACTTC. Translating it yields CASSSVGGQGREQYF.

Only a few counts were recorded for this clone. This chain links TRBV5-1 with TRBJ2-5; the D is unclear. Per the germline V gene, CDR1 is SGHRS and CDR2 is YFSETQ. The germline V and J ends were trimmed by 0 bases and 0 bases, with 3 bases remaining between them. This CDR3 is built from 13 residues. The DNA for the CDR3 is TGCGCCAGCAGCTTGGGGTACCAAGAGACCCAGTACTTC. It encodes CASSLGYQETQYF.

The CDR3 coding sequence is TGTGCCAGCAGCTTAGGCGGGAGCGTCTACAATGAGCAGTTCTTC. This sequence encodes CASSLGGSVYNEQFF. The V call is TRBV11-3, the J call TRBJ2-1, with TRBD2 matching over 7 bases. Germline V gene sequence: CDR1 SGHNT, CDR2 YENEEA. This CDR3 comprises 15 residues. Trimming at V came to 1 base and at J to 3 bases, leaving 3 bases not matched to a gene.

This clone came up a few times. The chain's CDR3 is CASSLLGLGANVLTF. The DNA for the CDR3 is TGTGCCAGCAGCTTATTAGGACTGGGGGCCAACGTCCTGACTTTC. J is TRBJ2-6 and V is TRBV7-8; TRBD2 might be the D (5 bases). Looked up from germline, CDR1 is SGHVS and CDR2 is FQNEAQ. CDR3 length: 15 residues. Trimming left V 2 bases short and J 4 bases short, with 9 bases between.

V and J are TRBV5-8 and TRBJ1-6; the D is unclear. The germline CDR1 and CDR2 sequences are SGHTS and YDEGEE. V lost 4 bases to trimming and J lost 7 bases, with 3 bases between them. The CDR3 is 11 amino acids. The DNA of the CDR3 is TGTGCCAGCAGCCGGAATTCACCCCTCCACTTT. Its protein product is CASSRNSPLHF.

This chain joins TRBV28 and TRBJ2-7, with D tentatively TRBD2 (6 bases). V was trimmed by 7 bases and J by 2 bases, leaving 18 bases between them. CDR1 is MDHEN, CDR2 SYDVKM, per germline. The CDR3 totals 15 residues. CDR3: CASTSRGGNTYEQYF. In nucleotides, the CDR3 is TGTGCCAGCACTAGCCGAGGCGGGAATACCTACGAGCAGTACTTC. The full variable domain, completed using reference TRBV28 and TRBJ2-7, is DVKVTQSSRYLVKRTGEKVFLECVQDMDHENMFWYRQDPGLGLRLIYFSYDVKMKEKGDIPEGYSVSREKKERFSLILESASTNQTSMYLCASTSRGGNTYEQYFGPGTRLTVT.

The V and J genes are TRBV10-3 and TRBJ2-7; 7 positions agree with TRBD2. Trimming cost V 0 bases and J 0 bases; bases outside gene matches: 5. CDR1 ENHRY and CDR2 SYGVKD come from the germline V gene. The CDR3 runs to 16 residues. The CDR3 sequence: CAISESGGKDSYEQYF. The CDR3 DNA sequence: TGTGCCATCAGTGAGTCGGGGGGGAAGGACTCCTACGAGCAGTACTTC.

The chain carries TRBV6-5 and TRBJ2-3; D perhaps matches TRBD2 (6 bases). Germline values: CDR1 MNHEY, CDR2 SVGAGI. Trimming shortened V by 7 bases and J by 0 bases, and 11 bases separated the two germline ends. CDR3 size: 14 residues. The CDR3 loop is CASTRGWSTDTQYF. The CDR3 DNA sequence: TGTGCCAGCACACGGGGGTGGAGCACAGATACGCAGTATTTT.

The V call is TRBV5-1, the J call TRBJ2-3; either TRBD1 or TRBD2 may fit D (5 bases each). V was pared by 0 bases and J by 2 bases, with 13 bases between. The CDR3 is 16 amino acids. Germline CDR1 is SGHRS and CDR2 is YFSETQ. CDR3 DNA: TGCGCCAGCAGCTTGGGGACTTTAGGGGCCACAGATACGCAGTATTTT. Translation: CASSLGTLGATDTQYF. Drawing the rest from reference TRBV5-1 and TRBJ2-3, the complete variable domain is KAGVTQTPRYLIKTRGQQVTLSCSPISGHRSVSWYQQTPGQGLQFLFEYFSETQRNKGNFPGRFSGRQFSNSRSEMNVSTLELGDSALYLCASSLGTLGATDTQYFGPGTRLTVL.

The genes are TRBV18 and TRBJ1-4, with a tentative D call TRBD1 (5 bases). Germline V lookup: CDR1 KGHSH, CDR2 LQKENI. Trimming left V 3 bases short and J 10 bases short, with 21 bases between. This CDR3 has 16 residues. The CDR3 loop is CASSPVVRANGGKLFF. CDR3 sequence (DNA): TGTGCCAGCTCACCTGTTGTCAGGGCCAACGGGGGAAAACTGTTTTTT.

The chain carries TRBV4-3 and TRBJ2-7; TRBD2 matches at 9 bases. J lost 7 bases, V lost 0 bases, and 4 bases had no gene match. The CDR3 covers 14 residues. CDR1 LGHNA and CDR2 YSLEER come from the germline V gene. DNA of the CDR3: TGCGCCAGCAGCCAAGAGGCGGGAGGGGTAGAGCAGTACTTC. It is translated as CASSQEAGGVEQYF.

The chain joins TRBV2 to TRBJ2-1; D remains ambiguous. The CDR3 is 13 residues long. Trimming shortened V by 7 bases and J by 3 bases, and 10 bases separated the two germline ends. Germline loops: CDR1 SNHLY, CDR2 FYNNEI. The DNA for the CDR3 is TGTGCCAGCAACCAAGGCTACTACAATGAGCAGTTCTTC. Translated: CASNQGYYNEQFF.

The rearrangement joins TRBV5-1 to TRBJ2-2; D perhaps matches TRBD2 (7 bases). The germline V and J ends were trimmed by 0 bases and 0 bases, with 15 bases remaining between them. This CDR3 spans 18 amino acids. CDR1 is SGHRS and CDR2 is YFSETQ in the germline V gene. CDR3 sequence (DNA): TGCGCCAGCAGCTTGGCCTCGGGGGGCAGGACGAACACCGGGGAGCTGTTTTTT. This sequence encodes CASSLASGGRTNTGELFF.

CDR3 bases: TGTGCCACCGGGACAGGGCGGTGGACAGATACGCAGTATTTT. It specifies CATGTGRWTDTQYF. The rearrangement uses TRBV19 and TRBJ2-3, with 9 bases matching TRBD1. The CDR3 runs 14 residues. Germline V CDR1 and CDR2: LNHDA, SQIVND (reference sequence). The V segment lost 10 bases and the J segment 3 bases; nucleotides outside the gene matches: 8.

The gene calls are TRBV5-1 and TRBJ1-1; D is undetermined. Germline assignment: CDR1 SGHRS and CDR2 YFSETQ. This CDR3 contains 16 residues. The V and J ends lost 7 bases and 0 bases respectively, with 19 bases between them. The CDR3 sequence is CASSKGGDSMNTEAFF. In DNA form, the CDR3 reads TGCGCCAGCTCCAAAGGCGGGGATTCAATGAACACTGAAGCTTTCTTT.

The V and J genes are TRBV6-1 and TRBJ2-1; D is possibly TRBD2 (6 bases). CDR3 length: 12 amino acids. V lost 3 bases and J lost 10, with 10 bases in between. Germline V gene lookup returns CDR1 MNHNS and CDR2 SASEGT. CDR3 in DNA: TGTGCCAGCAGTGAGGAGGGAATCGAGCAGTTCTTC. Translated: CASSEEGIEQFF.

V gene TRBV7-9 combines with J gene TRBJ2-7; TRBD2 is a possible D gene (5 bases). Germline CDR1 reads SEHNR; CDR2 reads FQNEAQ (reference sequence). Trimming took 5 bases from V and 3 from J, leaving 14 bases between them. This CDR3 has 14 residues. Here the CDR3 reads CASSERTGLYEQYF. In DNA, the CDR3 is TGTGCCAGCAGCGAGCGGACCGGTCTCTACGAGCAGTACTTC.

The gene calls are TRBV28 and TRBJ2-5; no clear D. This CDR3 region has 11 residues. Germline CDR1 reads MDHEN; CDR2 reads SYDVKM. Trimming left V 6 bases short and J 4 bases short, with 6 bases between. In DNA, the CDR3 is TGTGCCAGCAGGCACAGAGAGACCCAGTACTTC. It codes for CASRHRETQYF.

V usage is TRBV7-8 and J usage is TRBJ1-1; the D is unclear. Germline V lookup: CDR1 SGHVS, CDR2 FQNEAQ. The V gene lost 7 bases and the J gene lost 1 base, with 4 bases spanning the gap. The CDR3 is made up of 11 amino acids. CDR3: CASKGNTEAFF. The CDR3 coding sequence is TGTGCCAGCAAGGGGAACACTGAAGCTTTCTTT. Full variable domain (outside the CDR3, taken from reference TRBV7-8 and TRBJ1-1): GAGVSQSPRYKVAKRGQDVALRCDPISGHVSLFWYQQALGQGPEFLTYFQNEAQLDKSGLPSDRFFAERPEGSVSTLKIQRTQQEDSAVYLCASKGNTEAFFGQGTRLTVV.

V and J are TRBV11-1 and TRBJ2-1; D is undetermined. Looked up from germline, CDR1 is SGHAT and CDR2 is FQDESV (reference sequence). Trimming left V 6 bases short and J 1 base short, with 13 bases between. This CDR3 contains 15 residues. CDR3 loop: CASSTDLSSYNEQFF. As DNA, the CDR3 is TGTGCCAGCAGTACTGATCTTTCTTCCTACAATGAGCAGTTCTTC.

CDR3 residues: CASSFHSAGAGGIYEQYF. CDR3 DNA: TGTGCCAGCAGTTTTCATTCGGCGGGCGCAGGGGGCATCTACGAGCAGTACTTC. The genes are TRBV28 and TRBJ2-7; 8 positions match TRBD1. The CDR3 extends over 18 amino acids. Germline CDR1 and CDR2: MDHEN and SYDVKM. Germline trimming cut 3 bases from V and 3 bases from J; bases unmatched to any gene: 16.

The V gene is TRBV2, the J gene TRBJ2-2, with D possibly TRBD1 on 5 matching bases. The germline CDR1 and CDR2 sequences are SNHLY and FYNNEI. CDR3 length equals 13 residues. V was trimmed by 6 bases and J by 5 bases, leaving 10 bases between them. CDR3 protein: CASSGRETGELFF. The CDR3 nucleotides are TGTGCCAGCAGCGGCAGGGAAACCGGGGAGCTGTTTTTT.

The chain links TRBV28 to TRBJ2-5, with 7 bases lining up with TRBD1. V lost 4 bases, J lost 2 bases, and 10 bases stayed unmatched. This CDR3 region has 16 residues. The germline V gene encodes CDR1 MDHEN and CDR2 SYDVKM. CDR3 region: CASSSTGQPLQETQYF. The DNA of the CDR3 is TGTGCCAGCAGTTCCACGGGACAGCCTTTGCAAGAGACCCAGTACTTC.

The sample holds one count of this clone. J is TRBJ1-4 and V is TRBV4-1; 7 positions agree with TRBD1. This CDR3 contains 20 residues. Germline V gives CDR1 MGHRA, CDR2 YSYEKL. Trimming took 4 bases from V and 7 from J; bases not matched to a gene: 24. The CDR3 sequence is CASSPLAGPPRGRGGEKLFF. For the CDR3, the DNA is TGCGCCAGCAGCCCCCTGGCAGGGCCGCCAAGGGGGCGAGGTGGTGAAAAACTGTTTTTT.